What follows are 5 T cell receptor beta chains derived from one specimen sequenced in a study of blood T cells in healthy people across ages. Primed by a sample-barcoded 5' primer and a J-beta primer mix, a second PCR proceeded for about 7 to 11 cycles. One entry per CDR3 protein, called by TCRdb with MiXCR from the 5' RACE reads. The repertoire includes around 600,000 distinct CDR3 sequences, under 55% of them detected once, and roughly 25% sits in the top ten. Sequenced: blood. These receptors originate from a man older than 75 in good health.

The chain has TRBV7-9 and TRBJ1-6; weak D call: TRBD1 (6 bases). The ends were cut back, 4 bases at V and 4 bases at J, with 11 bases in the middle. The CDR3 is 15 amino acids. Germline-derived CDR1 and CDR2 are SEHNR and FQNEAQ (reference sequence). The CDR3 sequence is CASSYLQGYNSPLHF. The CDR3 bases are TGTGCCAGCAGCTACCTTCAGGGGTATAATTCACCCCTCCACTTT.

The genes are TRBV20-1 and TRBJ1-2; TRBD1 aligns across 8 bases. Germline loops: CDR1 DFQATT, CDR2 SNEGSKA (reference sequence). The CDR3 is 15 residues long. The ends lost 4 bases at V and 0 bases at J; junction bases unmatched: 7. The CDR3 spells CSATSGTGPNYGYTF. CDR3 bases: TGCAGTGCTACTTCGGGGACAGGACCTAACTATGGCTACACCTTC.

The CDR3 protein is CASSTQGSGNTIYF. CDR3 DNA sequence: TGTGCCAGCAGTACTCAGGGCTCTGGAAACACCATATATTTT. J is TRBJ1-3 and V is TRBV6-6; a weak D match, TRBD1 (5 bases). Looked up from germline, CDR1 is MNHNY and CDR2 is SVGAGI (reference sequence). The CDR3 has 14 amino acids. The V gene lost 5 bases and the J gene lost 0 bases, with 8 bases spanning the gap.

This clonotype has just a few counts. This chain uses TRBV20-1 with TRBJ1-2; D not certain. Germline loops: CDR1 DFQATT, CDR2 SNEGSKA (reference sequence). The V and J ends lost 2 bases and 2 bases respectively, with 6 bases between them. CDR3 length: 12 amino acids. The DNA for the CDR3 is TGCAGTGCTAGAATCCTGAACTATGGCTACACCTTC. Protein: CSARILNYGYTF.

The table lists this clonotype with a few counts. J is TRBJ2-6 and V is TRBV5-1; TRBD1 matches at 7 bases. Germline CDR1 reads SGHRS; CDR2 reads YFSETQ. There are 19 residues in the CDR3. J was trimmed by 0 bases and V by 4 bases; bases with no gene match: 13. In DNA, the CDR3 is TGCGCCAGCAGCGAAAACCCGGGACAGACAATCTCTGGGGCCAACGTCCTGACTTTC. Amino acids: CASSENPGQTISGANVLTF. Based on the CDR3 plus reference TRBV5-1 and TRBJ2-6, the full variable domain is KAGVTQTPRYLIKTRGQQVTLSCSPISGHRSVSWYQQTPGQGLQFLFEYFSETQRNKGNFPGRFSGRQFSNSRSEMNVSTLELGDSALYLCASSENPGQTISGANVLTFGAGSRLTVL.